Below are 17 T cell receptor beta chains sequenced from a single sample in a study of shared clonotypes between healthy human individuals. Method: immunoSEQ multiplex PCR; TCRdb's copy keeps in-frame clones and lacks some. The sample includes 2 million to 2.5 million clones, under 95% of them seen just once. The sample was naive CD4+ T cells from PBMCs. Subset denoted: CD45RA+ positively selected. The receptors here all came from a man younger than 35 in good health. Some clones in this sample may be carry-over from other donors' samples.

V and J are TRBV7-3 and TRBJ1-4; D is uncertain. The germline V and J ends were trimmed by 5 bases and 4 bases, with 14 bases remaining between them. CDR3 size: 15 residues. Germline V gene sequence: CDR1 SGHTA, CDR2 FQGTGA. This CDR3 reads CASSPNGGGNEKLFF. As DNA, the CDR3 is TGTGCCAGCAGCCCAAATGGTGGCGGTAATGAAAAACTGTTTTTT.

V usage is TRBV5-1 and J usage is TRBJ2-6; 7 nucleotides align to TRBD1. The CDR3 totals 15 residues. Germline values: CDR1 SGHRS, CDR2 YFSETQ. Trimming cost V 4 bases and J 3 bases; bases outside gene matches: 4. CDR3 coding DNA: TGCGCCAGCAGCCCCACAGGGGTTGGGGCCAACGTCCTGACTTTC. It yields the protein CASSPTGVGANVLTF. Full variable domain (rest looked up from reference TRBV5-1 and TRBJ2-6): KAGVTQTPRYLIKTRGQQVTLSCSPISGHRSVSWYQQTPGQGLQFLFEYFSETQRNKGNFPGRFSGRQFSNSRSEMNVSTLELGDSALYLCASSPTGVGANVLTFGAGSRLTVL.

The V and J genes are TRBV7-9 and TRBJ2-1; TRBD1 agrees at 9 bases. The CDR3 covers 14 residues. The germline CDR1 and CDR2 sequences are SEHNR and FQNEAQ (reference sequence). With 11 bases clipped from V and 4 bases from J, the junction kept 9 bases outside the gene matches. The CDR3 coding sequence is TGTGCCGGGGGACGGGACAGGGCATACAATGAGCAGTTCTTC. This translates into CAGGRDRAYNEQFF.

The CDR3 reads CASSLARTRDRTYTGELFF. CDR3 coding DNA: TGTGCCAGCAGCTTAGCCCGTACCCGGGACAGGACTTACACCGGGGAGCTGTTTTTT. V is TRBV7-2 and J is TRBJ2-2; the match to TRBD1 covers 8 bases. CDR1 SGHTA and CDR2 FQGNSA come from the germline V gene. CDR3 length: 19 amino acids. Losses at the gene ends were 0 bases for V and 3 bases for J; bases not matched to a gene: 12.

The chain is built from TRBV7-3 and TRBJ2-2; D gene uncertain. The germline gives CDR1 SGHTA, CDR2 FQGTGA. The CDR3 contains 13 residues. V was trimmed by 5 bases and J by 6 bases, leaving 10 bases between them. The CDR3 here is CASSPSNAGELFF. The CDR3 DNA follows: TGTGCCAGCAGCCCGAGTAATGCCGGGGAGCTGTTTTTT.

Concerning this clone: Other DNA sequences in the sample encode the same CDR3. The chain recombines TRBV10-3 with TRBJ1-2; 9 bases align to TRBD1. This CDR3 spans 15 amino acids. J was trimmed by 6 bases and V by 5 bases; bases with no gene match: 10. Germline loops: CDR1 ENHRY, CDR2 SYGVKD. The CDR3 nucleotides are TGTGCCATCAGTCCAAGGACAGGGGTGCCGGATGGCTACACCTTC. It encodes CAISPRTGVPDGYTF.

The V and J genes are TRBV7-9 and TRBJ2-3; D remains ambiguous. This CDR3 is 16 amino acids long. CDR1 is SEHNR, CDR2 FQNEAQ, per germline (reference sequence). V was trimmed by 3 bases and J by 0 bases, leaving 13 bases between them. The CDR3 coding sequence is TGTGCCAGCAGCTTCCTCGCGAGCAGTAGCACAGATACGCAGTATTTT. Protein sequence: CASSFLASSSTDTQYF.

The rearrangement joins TRBV18 to TRBJ2-2, with 11 bases matching TRBD2. The CDR3 totals 15 residues. CDR1 is KGHSH and CDR2 is LQKENI in the germline V gene. V lost 1 base, J lost 5 bases, and 0 bases stayed unmatched. CDR3 nucleotides: TGTGCCAGCTCACCACTAGCGGGAGGGACCGGGGAGCTGTTTTTT. Encoded protein: CASSPLAGGTGELFF.

V gene TRBV5-4 combines with J gene TRBJ2-4; D is unresolved. CDR3 length equals 14 residues. Per the germline V gene, CDR1 is SGHNT and CDR2 is YYREEE (reference sequence). V gave up 0 bases and J gave up 4 bases, with 8 bases separating them. CDR3 protein: CASSLGQAKNIQYF. Here the CDR3 DNA reads TGTGCCAGCAGCTTGGGGCAGGCAAAAAACATTCAGTACTTC.

The chain combines TRBV10-3 with TRBJ2-7; no definite D call. The ends were cut back, 2 bases at V and 8 bases at J, with 10 bases in the middle. Germline values: CDR1 ENHRY, CDR2 SYGVKD. This CDR3 region has 12 residues. CDR3: CAISEPGAKQYF. CDR3 DNA: TGTGCCATCAGTGAGCCAGGAGCTAAGCAGTACTTC.

This clone was counted once. The chain recombines TRBV4-1 with TRBJ2-3; TRBD2 matches 7 bases. V lost 5 bases, J lost 3 bases, and 5 bases stayed unmatched. In germline, CDR1 is MGHRA, CDR2 YSYEKL. The CDR3 length is 14 residues. The DNA of the CDR3 is TGCGCCAGCAGCTACGCGGGAGAGACAGATACGCAGTATTTT. Its translation: CASSYAGETDTQYF.

The chain employs TRBV28 and TRBJ1-5; the D is unclear. Germline-derived CDR1 and CDR2 are MDHEN and SYDVKM. The CDR3 is 15 residues long. Trimming shortened V by 7 bases and J by 4 bases, and 17 bases separated the two germline ends. CDR3 coding DNA: TGTGCCAGCACCCGAATTCAGCCCAGGAATCAGCCCCAGCATTTT. Protein sequence: CASTRIQPRNQPQHF.

This clone was counted once. V and J are TRBV7-2 and TRBJ2-5, with a possible D match to TRBD2 (6 bases). Trimming left V 5 bases short and J 6 bases short, with 16 bases between. This CDR3 contains 14 residues. The germline gives CDR1 SGHTA, CDR2 FQGNSA. The chain's CDR3 is CASSETRGIQTQYF. DNA for the CDR3: TGTGCCAGCAGCGAGACCCGGGGGATACAGACCCAGTACTTC.

The chain is built from TRBV7-3 and TRBJ1-1; D uncertain. Trimming removed 3 bases from V and 3 bases from J, with 20 bases in between. The germline gives CDR1 SGHTA, CDR2 FQGTGA. CDR3 size: 17 residues. The CDR3 sequence is CASSLVGESVADTEAFF. CDR3 bases: TGTGCCAGCAGCTTGGTCGGGGAGTCGGTCGCGGACACTGAAGCTTTCTTT. Based on the CDR3 plus reference TRBV7-3 and TRBJ1-1, the full variable domain is GAGVSQTPSNKVTEKGKYVELRCDPISGHTALYWYRQSLGQGPEFLIYFQGTGAADDSGLPNDRFFAVRPEGSVSTLKIQRTERGDSAVYLCASSLVGESVADTEAFFGQGTRLTVV.

As for this clone: Additional DNA sequences in this sample encode the identical CDR3. The chain has TRBV6-5 and TRBJ1-2; 9 nucleotides line up with TRBD1. The V and J ends lost 5 bases and 0 bases, in that order; junction bases with no gene match: 1. The CDR3 totals 14 residues. Germline CDR1 is MNHEY and CDR2 is SVGAGI. CDR3 sequence reads: CASSRTGANYGYTF. The CDR3 DNA reads TGTGCCAGCAGTAGGACAGGGGCTAACTATGGCTACACCTTC.

J is TRBJ2-2 and V is TRBV7-2; TRBD2 aligns across 8 bases. CDR3 size: 20 residues. V trimming: 0 bases; J trimming: 0 bases; junction bases outside the gene matches: 12. The germline V gene encodes CDR1 SGHTA and CDR2 FQGNSA. CDR3 nucleotides: TGTGCCAGCAGCTTAGCATGGGGGCTAGCGGGTGGTGCGAACACCGGGGAGCTGTTTTTT. Its protein is CASSLAWGLAGGANTGELFF.

The chain is built from TRBV7-9 and TRBJ2-7; 9 bases agree with TRBD2. Germline CDR1 is SEHNR and CDR2 is FQNEAQ (reference sequence). CDR3 length equals 16 residues. The ends lost 0 bases at V and 4 bases at J; junction bases unmatched: 7. In DNA, the CDR3 is TGTGCCAGCAGCTTAGCGTTTGGGACTAGCTCTTACGAGCAGTACTTC. Protein: CASSLAFGTSSYEQYF.